This TCR beta chain is from a study of human T cells and chemical hapten exposure. Whole-study results and caveats: DPC sensitization left the count of TCRs above 1 in 1000 unchanged.

In the library, unique molecular identifiers were attached to individual cDNA molecules. TCRdb reanalysed the 5' RACE reads using MiXCR and keeps one entry per CDR3 protein. Here the sample spans 81,000 or so distinct CDR3 sequences, about 8% being singletons. From whole blood left unfractionated, total RNA was extracted. This clonotype showed up just a few times. Its antigen is currently unknown. CDR1 is SEHNR and CDR2 is FQNEAQ in the germline V gene (reference sequence). The CDR3 runs 16 residues. V shed 0 bases and J shed 3 bases, with 12 bases lying between them. The J gene is TRBJ2-1, the V gene TRBV7-9, with a weak D call TRBD2 (7 bases). The clonotype originates from a male donor in good health. The CDR3 DNA reads as TGTGCCAGCAGCTTAGCCGAAGCGGGACACTACAATGAGCAGTTCTTC. Amino acid sequence: CASSLAEAGHYNEQFF.